This passage covers 13 T cell receptor beta chains from one sample sequenced in a study of control samples from healthy donors and cancer patients. Profiling relied on immunoSEQ multiplex PCR, and the TCRdb table lists in-frame clones only, not all of them. Among about 190,000 clones listed, roughly nine tenths were seen once. Sequenced sample: blood. These receptors were taken from a man in his thirties or forties in good health.

The V and J genes are TRBV5-1 and TRBJ2-7, with 8 bases aligning to TRBD1. Germline V gives CDR1 SGHRS, CDR2 YFSETQ. The junction had 3 bases not matched to a gene; V was cut back by 5 bases and J by 2 bases. The CDR3 contains 13 residues. CDR3 in DNA: TGCGCCAGCAGTGGGGACAGGCCCTACGAGCAGTACTTC. This sequence encodes CASSGDRPYEQYF.

V and J are TRBV7-9 and TRBJ1-1, with a weak D call TRBD1 (5 bases). Germline V lookup: CDR1 SEHNR, CDR2 FQNEAQ (reference sequence). V lost 5 bases and J lost 0, with 16 bases in between. The CDR3 totals 16 residues. CDR3 region: CASSQGEGRMNTEAFF. DNA of the CDR3: TGTGCCAGCAGCCAAGGGGAGGGACGGATGAACACTGAAGCTTTCTTT.

The chain recombines TRBV3-1 (or the pseudogene TRBV3-2) with TRBJ1-2; D is unclear. The germline gives CDR1 LGHDT, CDR2 YNNKEL (reference sequence). V lost 1 base to trimming and J lost 0 bases, with 9 bases between them. CDR3 length equals 15 residues. The CDR3 nucleotides are TGTGCCAGCAGCCAAGCAACACCCGCTAACTATGGCTACACCTTC. It is translated as CASSQATPANYGYTF.

This clone appeared a single time. V gene TRBV5-1 combines with J gene TRBJ1-4, with D possibly being TRBD1 (6 bases). The V and J ends lost 0 bases and 6 bases respectively, with 18 bases between them. Looked up from germline, CDR1 is SGHRS and CDR2 is YFSETQ. The CDR3 is 17 residues long. The CDR3 coding sequence is TGCGCCAGCAGCTTGGTCGGCAGGGGCGGCATAGATGAAAAACTGTTTTTT. It encodes CASSLVGRGGIDEKLFF.

The genes are TRBV5-1 and TRBJ2-1; no clear D gene. Germline CDR1 is SGHRS and CDR2 is YFSETQ. Trimming stripped 4 bases from V and 4 bases from J, with 9 bases between. The CDR3 is 13 residues long. The CDR3 sequence is CASSPDWYNEQFF. DNA for the CDR3: TGCGCCAGCAGCCCCGACTGGTACAATGAGCAGTTCTTC.

The CDR3 protein is CASTMTGNSPLHF. Here the CDR3 DNA reads TGTGCCAGCACTATGACAGGGAATTCACCCCTCCACTTT. The chain uses TRBV6-5 and TRBJ1-6, with 7 nucleotides matching TRBD1. This CDR3 comprises 13 residues. V lost 7 bases to trimming and J lost 7 bases; unmatched junction nucleotides: 4. CDR1 is MNHEY, CDR2 SVGAGI, per germline.

The chain couples TRBV5-1 to TRBJ1-1, with TRBD1 as a possible D gene (5 bases). The CDR3 consists of 14 residues. Germline-derived CDR1 and CDR2 are SGHRS and YFSETQ. Trimming removed 0 bases from V and 4 bases from J, with 10 bases in between. For the CDR3, the DNA is TGCGCCAGCAGCTTGGCGGGGGGAAGCACTGAAGCTTTCTTT. Encoded protein: CASSLAGGSTEAFF.

The chain uses TRBV11-2 and TRBJ1-5; 9 bases map to TRBD1. Looked up from germline, CDR1 is SGHAT and CDR2 is FQNNGV. This CDR3 has 15 residues. V shed 5 bases, J shed 6 bases, and the junction held 8 bases outside the gene matches. The CDR3 nucleotides are TGTGCCAGCAGCGGAACACAGGGGGCGGGTCAGCCCCAGCATTTT. Its translation: CASSGTQGAGQPQHF.

The CDR3 is CASSQRDHEQFF. CDR3 sequence (DNA): TGTGCCAGCAGCCAAAGGGATCATGAGCAGTTCTTC. V gene TRBV3-1 (or the pseudogene TRBV3-2) combines with J gene TRBJ2-1; no definite D call. The germline V and J ends were trimmed by 2 bases and 8 bases, with 7 bases remaining between them. Germline V gene data show CDR1 as LGHDT and CDR2 as YNNKEL (reference sequence). This CDR3 region has 12 residues.

The table lists this clone with a few counts. V gene TRBV7-8 combines with J gene TRBJ1-6, with TRBD1 as a possible D gene (6 bases). The CDR3 is 17 amino acids. Germline assignment: CDR1 SGHVS and CDR2 FQNEAQ. V was trimmed by 5 bases and J by 0 bases, leaving 14 bases between them. CDR3 loop: CASSPRQESSYNSPLHF. The CDR3 DNA reads TGTGCCAGCAGCCCCAGACAGGAAAGCTCCTATAATTCACCCCTCCACTTT.

The chain is built from TRBV6-5 and TRBJ1-1; D is uncertain. Looked up from germline, CDR1 is MNHEY and CDR2 is SVGAGI. The CDR3 loop spans 13 amino acids. The V gene lost 8 bases and the J gene lost 1 base, with 11 bases spanning the gap. This CDR3 is CASGQRENTEAFF. For the CDR3, the DNA is TGTGCCAGCGGCCAGAGGGAGAACACTGAAGCTTTCTTT.

The chain is built from TRBV7-9 and TRBJ2-1, with 10 nucleotides matching TRBD1. This CDR3 contains 15 residues. Unmatched junction bases numbered 6, after V lost 4 bases and J lost 6 bases. The V gene's germline CDR1 is SEHNR and CDR2 FQNEAQ (reference sequence). CDR3 sequence: CASSSRDRGSNEQFF. The DNA of the CDR3 is TGTGCCAGCAGCTCCCGGGACAGGGGAAGCAATGAGCAGTTCTTC.

CDR3 protein: CASRPGFSPNEQYF. The CDR3 coding sequence is TGTGCCAGCAGACCAGGGTTTTCGCCGAACGAGCAGTACTTC. The rearrangement links TRBV5-6 to TRBJ2-7, with a tentative D call TRBD1 (5 bases). Germline V lookup: CDR1 SGHDT, CDR2 YYEEEE. Deletions cut 5 bases from V and 5 bases from J, with 17 bases between. This CDR3 comprises 14 residues.